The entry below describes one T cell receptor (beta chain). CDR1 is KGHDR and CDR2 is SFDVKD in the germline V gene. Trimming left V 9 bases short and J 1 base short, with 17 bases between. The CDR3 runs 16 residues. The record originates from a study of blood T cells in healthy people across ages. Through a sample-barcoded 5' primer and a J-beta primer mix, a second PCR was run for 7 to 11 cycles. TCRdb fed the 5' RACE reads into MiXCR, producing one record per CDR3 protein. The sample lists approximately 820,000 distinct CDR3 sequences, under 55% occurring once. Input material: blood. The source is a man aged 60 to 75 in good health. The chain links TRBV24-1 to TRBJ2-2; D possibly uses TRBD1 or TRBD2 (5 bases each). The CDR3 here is CATELTGTENTGELFF. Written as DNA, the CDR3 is TGTGCCACCGAACTTACCGGGACCGAGAACACCGGGGAGCTGTTTTTT.